These 19 T cell receptor beta chains share one sample of origin, sequenced in a study of CD8 T cells in Susac syndrome. The RNA input was roughly 0.45 to 1 ug, and it was reverse transcribed with random hexamers. TCRdb re-called the immunoSEQ multiplex PCR reads with MiXCR, one entry per CDR3 protein. The sample has roughly 200,000 distinct CDR3 sequences; approximately 96% are singletons. Sequenced input: CD4+ T cells from PBMCs. The receptors here all came from a human donor with multiple sclerosis.

This rearrangement joins TRBV7-9 to TRBJ1-1; 7 nucleotides agree with TRBD1. J was trimmed by 1 base and V by 5 bases; bases with no gene match: 7. Germline V lookup: CDR1 SEHNR, CDR2 FQNEAQ (reference sequence). This CDR3 spans 15 amino acids. The CDR3 loop is CASSGTGTENTEAFF. Written as DNA, the CDR3 is TGTGCCAGCAGCGGAACCGGGACAGAGAACACTGAAGCTTTCTTT.

V gene TRBV5-1 combines with J gene TRBJ1-1; unclear D gene. Germline CDR1 and CDR2: SGHRS and YFSETQ. The CDR3 covers 14 residues. Trimming removed 4 bases at V and 8 bases at J, with 18 bases between. CDR3 amino acids: CASSMDGLGSEAFF. The CDR3 DNA reads as TGCGCCAGCAGCATGGACGGGTTGGGGTCCGAAGCTTTCTTT.

This chain joins TRBV20-1 and TRBJ1-2; 7 bases are a match to TRBD1. With 7 bases clipped from V and 4 bases from J, the junction kept 9 bases outside the gene matches. The CDR3 loop spans 13 amino acids. Germline loops: CDR1 DFQATT, CDR2 SNEGSKA (reference sequence). CDR3 in amino acids: CSVVRGQSYGYTF. The CDR3 DNA sequence: TGCAGTGTGGTCCGGGGACAGAGCTATGGCTACACCTTC.

This clonotype appeared once. CDR3 bases: TGCAGTGCTAGAGAGGGCCCGTGGGAAAAACTGTTTTTT. It is translated as CSAREGPWEKLFF. The gene calls are TRBV20-1 and TRBJ1-4, with D hard to call. The ends were cut back, 0 bases at V and 8 bases at J, with 10 bases in the middle. Germline V gene sequence: CDR1 DFQATT, CDR2 SNEGSKA (reference sequence). This CDR3 contains 13 residues.

The chain joins TRBV5-1 to TRBJ2-3, with D possibly matching TRBD2 (5 bases). The CDR3 is 14 amino acids. Germline CDR1 is SGHRS and CDR2 is YFSETQ. The V and J ends lost 0 bases and 6 bases respectively, with 11 bases between them. In nucleotides, the CDR3 is TGCGCCAGCAGCTTGGGGGAGAGATCGGATACGCAGTATTTT. This translates into CASSLGERSDTQYF.

This chain connects TRBV6-5 to TRBJ2-3; no clear D. The CDR3 spans 14 residues. CDR1 MNHEY and CDR2 SVGAGI come from the germline V gene. The ends were cut back, 3 bases at V and 0 bases at J, with 7 bases in the middle. The DNA for the CDR3 is TGTGCCAGCAGTTATCTGGGGAGCACAGATACGCAGTATTTT. It translates to CASSYLGSTDTQYF.

As to this clonotype: Germline is not matched at one junction end, which may reflect a read error. V and J are TRBV15 and TRBJ2-2; perhaps D is TRBD1 or TRBD2 (5 bases each). The CDR3 totals 14 residues. Germline CDR1 is LNHNV and CDR2 is YYDKDF (reference sequence). The DNA of the CDR3 is TGCCCGGCACCGGGGCACGCGAACACCGGGGAGCTGTTTTTT. It encodes CPAPGHANTGELFF.

The chain joins TRBV30 to TRBJ1-5; D might be TRBD1 (6 bases). The CDR3 runs 13 residues. Germline CDR1 is GTSNPN and CDR2 is SVGIG (reference sequence). Trimming pared 2 bases from V and 4 bases from J, leaving 9 bases between. CDR3 DNA: TGTGCCTGGAGTCCACAGGGAAATCAGCCCCAGCATTTT. Translated: CAWSPQGNQPQHF.

The chain has TRBV20-1 and TRBJ2-3, with TRBD2 matching 10 bases. This CDR3 is built from 14 residues. Germline loops: CDR1 DFQATT, CDR2 SNEGSKA (reference sequence). V shed 5 bases, J shed 5 bases, and the junction held 7 bases outside the gene matches. The CDR3 region has the DNA TGCAGTGCTGGTAGCGGGGGGAGAGTAGATACGCAGTATTTT. It encodes CSAGSGGRVDTQYF.

This chain joins TRBV3-1 and TRBJ2-5, with 10 bases identical to TRBD2. This CDR3 comprises 16 residues. V gave up 3 bases and J gave up 0 bases; unmatched junction bases: 4. Per the germline V gene, CDR1 is LGHDT and CDR2 is YNNKEL (reference sequence). In DNA, the CDR3 is TGTGCCAGCAGCCAGGGTCTAGCGGGGGACCAAGAGACCCAGTACTTC. Its protein product is CASSQGLAGDQETQYF.

This clonotype was picked up one time. V and J are TRBV29-1 and TRBJ2-4, with TRBD2 matching over 7 bases. The CDR3 is made up of 13 amino acids. V lost 6 bases and J lost 7; bases outside the gene matches: 9. Germline V gene sequence: CDR1 SQVTM, CDR2 ANQGSEA. The CDR3 reads CSVGSGVRNIQYF. The CDR3 nucleotides are TGCAGCGTAGGGAGCGGGGTGAGGAACATTCAGTACTTC.

This clonotype was seen once. The rearrangement uses TRBV30 and TRBJ1-5; 8 bases match TRBD1. After removal of 3 bases from V and 5 bases from J, the junction contained 3 bases not matched to a gene. The germline CDR1 and CDR2 sequences are GTSNPN and SVGIG (reference sequence). The CDR3 contains 13 residues. CDR3 loop: CAWSDRGDQPQHF. The CDR3, as DNA: TGTGCCTGGAGCGACAGGGGTGATCAGCCCCAGCATTTT.

V gene TRBV5-7 combines with J gene TRBJ2-7; TRBD1 agrees at 7 bases. TRBV5-7 is labeled an ORF, and its function is uncertain. Trimming took 3 bases from V and 0 from J; bases not matched to a gene: 3. The CDR3 is 14 residues long. The CDR3 reads CASSWGQSSYEQYF. The CDR3 nucleotides read TGTGCCAGCAGCTGGGGACAGAGCTCCTACGAGCAGTACTTC.

V and J are TRBV12-3 or TRBV12-4 and TRBJ1-2; D is possibly TRBD1 (6 bases). V lost 8 bases and J 8 bases, leaving 6 bases between the germline ends. The CDR3 covers 9 residues. The CDR3 here is CASGGGYTF. The CDR3 bases are TGTGCCAGCGGGGGCGGCTACACCTTC.

The gene calls are TRBV18 and TRBJ2-1, with 8 positions matching TRBD1. J gave up 7 bases and V 3 bases, and 11 bases lay outside the gene matches. The CDR3 sequence is 16 residues long. Germline V gene data show CDR1 as KGHSH and CDR2 as LQKENI. DNA for the CDR3: TGTGCCAGCTCACCTAACCAGGGCAGGGGGCAAAATGAGCAGTTCTTC. Protein sequence: CASSPNQGRGQNEQFF.

The chain employs TRBV9 and TRBJ1-6; D is ambiguous. V was clipped by 3 bases and J by 4 bases, with 14 bases between them. CDR1 and CDR2 (germline): SGDLS, YYNGEE. CDR3 length: 16 amino acids. The CDR3 here is CASSGGSGLYNSPLHF. The CDR3 DNA is TGTGCCAGCAGCGGGGGATCCGGGTTGTATAATTCACCCCTCCACTTT.

The genes are TRBV2 and TRBJ2-6, with D hard to call. The CDR3 spans 15 residues. The V and J ends lost 3 bases and 2 bases respectively, with 8 bases between them. In germline, CDR1 is SNHLY, CDR2 FYNNEI. As DNA, the CDR3 is TGTGCCAGCAGTGAGACGGTAACTGGGGCCAACGTCCTGACTTTC. This encodes CASSETVTGANVLTF.

The gene calls are TRBV29-1 and TRBJ1-5; D unclear. CDR3 length equals 12 residues. Trimming stripped 3 bases from V and 7 bases from J, with 10 bases between. The germline CDR1 and CDR2 sequences are SQVTM and ANQGSEA. The CDR3 nucleotides read TGCAGCGTTGAGGCCCCCGGGCAGCCCCAGCATTTT. It yields the protein CSVEAPGQPQHF. Variable domain in full (rest from reference TRBV29-1 and TRBJ1-5): SAVISQKPSRDICQRGTSLTIQCQVDSQVTMMFWYRQQPGQSLTLIATANQGSEATYESGFVIDKFPISRPNLTFSTLTVSNMSPEDSSIYLCSVEAPGQPQHFGDGTRLSIL.

V gene TRBV30 combines with J gene TRBJ2-6, with a weak D call TRBD1 (5 bases). CDR3 size: 17 residues. Trimming left V 5 bases short and J 1 base short, with 18 bases between. Germline CDR1 reads GTSNPN; CDR2 reads SVGIG (reference sequence). The CDR3 DNA is TGTGCCTGGTCTGGATCCGTGCCAGGGTCTGGGGCCAACGTCCTGACTTTC. Its translation is CAWSGSVPGSGANVLTF.